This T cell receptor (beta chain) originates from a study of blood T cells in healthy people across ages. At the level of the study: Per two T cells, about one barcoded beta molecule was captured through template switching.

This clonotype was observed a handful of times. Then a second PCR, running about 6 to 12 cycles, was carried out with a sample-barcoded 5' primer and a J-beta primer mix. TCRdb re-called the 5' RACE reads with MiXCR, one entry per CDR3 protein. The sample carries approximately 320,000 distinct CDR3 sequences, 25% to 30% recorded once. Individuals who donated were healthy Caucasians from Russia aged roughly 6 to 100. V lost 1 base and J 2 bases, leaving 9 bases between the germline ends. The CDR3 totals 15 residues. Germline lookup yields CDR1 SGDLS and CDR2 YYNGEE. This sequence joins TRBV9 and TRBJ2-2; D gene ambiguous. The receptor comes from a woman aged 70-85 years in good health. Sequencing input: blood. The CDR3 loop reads CASSVRTANTGELFF. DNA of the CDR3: TGTGCCAGCAGCGTAAGAACGGCTAACACCGGGGAGCTGTTTTTT.